The source of this T cell receptor beta chain is a study of tumor-infiltrating lymphocytes in primary liver carcinoma. The CDR3 loop spans 17 amino acids. Findings of the study overall: Just around 8-25% of top clones spanned all five tumor regions. Less overlap was seen in tumor-adjacent and tumor-blood pairs than in tumor region pairs.

Co-extraction of both nucleic acids (RNA and DNA) used about 18-31 mg of unsorted bulk tissue. Points on this clonotype: Its target is not known. A junction boundary mismatches the germline segment, possibly from a read error.

Total RNA amounting to 500 ng was the source from which TCR beta cDNA was made with a constant-region primer. Three-round nested multiplex PCR performed with slightly modified ARM-PCR produced the TCR beta libraries. The opening two PCR rounds, about 10 cycles each, paired TRBV1-TRBV30 forward primers with a C-beta reverse primer. TCRdb re-called the multiplex PCR reads through MiXCR, storing one row per CDR3 protein. Of approximately 73,000 distinct CDR3 sequences listed, 71% are singletons. The sequenced material came from liver tumor tissue from sampling region 4. Subset indicated: tumor region T4, right-lateral pole. The chain carries TRBV12-3 or TRBV12-4 and TRBJ2-3; 9 nucleotides line up with TRBD2. This sequence was found in a woman aged 60 to 75 with primary liver carcinoma and hepatitis B virus infection. CDR3 loop: CVSSSELLAGPPDTQYF. The CDR3 region has the DNA TGTGTCAGCAGTTCAGAGTTACTAGCGGGCCCCCCGGATACGCAGTATTTT.